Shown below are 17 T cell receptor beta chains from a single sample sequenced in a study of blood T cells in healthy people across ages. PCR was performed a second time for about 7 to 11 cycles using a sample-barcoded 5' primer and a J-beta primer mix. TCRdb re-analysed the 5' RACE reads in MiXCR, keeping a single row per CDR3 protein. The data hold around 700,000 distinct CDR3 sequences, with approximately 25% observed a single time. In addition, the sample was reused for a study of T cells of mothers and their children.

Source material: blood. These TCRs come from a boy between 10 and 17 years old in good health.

This chain's CDR3 is CSATESGDTQYF. CDR3 DNA sequence: TGCAGTGCTACAGAGTCCGGGGATACGCAGTATTTT. The chain joins TRBV20-1 to TRBJ2-3; D unresolved. Germline CDR1 is DFQATT and CDR2 is SNEGSKA (reference sequence). The ends were cut back, 4 bases at V and 6 bases at J, with 11 bases in the middle. This CDR3 has 12 residues.

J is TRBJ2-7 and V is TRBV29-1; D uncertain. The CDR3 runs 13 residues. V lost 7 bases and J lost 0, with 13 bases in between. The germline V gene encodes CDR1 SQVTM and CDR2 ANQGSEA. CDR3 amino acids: CSGTDGRSYEQYF. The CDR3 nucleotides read TGCAGCGGTACGGACGGACGCTCCTACGAGCAGTACTTC.

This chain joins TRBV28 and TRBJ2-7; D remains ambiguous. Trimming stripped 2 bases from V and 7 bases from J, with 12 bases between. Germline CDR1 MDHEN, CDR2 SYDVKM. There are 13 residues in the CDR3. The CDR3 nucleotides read TGTGCCAGCAGTTTAACGGTTCCCGGGGAGCAGTACTTC. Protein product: CASSLTVPGEQYF.

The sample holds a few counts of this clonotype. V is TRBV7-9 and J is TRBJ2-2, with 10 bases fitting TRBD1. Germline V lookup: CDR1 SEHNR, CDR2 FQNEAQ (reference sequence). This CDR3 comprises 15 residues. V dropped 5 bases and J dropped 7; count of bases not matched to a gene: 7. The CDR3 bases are TGTGCCAGCAGCCCCGGGACAGGGGTTGACGGGGAGCTGTTTTTT. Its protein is CASSPGTGVDGELFF.

The CDR3 protein is CSVGGTGSYEQYF. The CDR3 bases are TGCAGCGTTGGAGGGACAGGTTCCTACGAGCAGTACTTC. The V call is TRBV29-1, the J call TRBJ2-5; 8 bases match TRBD1. The J call is doubtful: the DNA matches TRBJ2-7 better. The length of the CDR3 is 13 residues. CDR1 SQVTM and CDR2 ANQGSEA come from the germline V gene.

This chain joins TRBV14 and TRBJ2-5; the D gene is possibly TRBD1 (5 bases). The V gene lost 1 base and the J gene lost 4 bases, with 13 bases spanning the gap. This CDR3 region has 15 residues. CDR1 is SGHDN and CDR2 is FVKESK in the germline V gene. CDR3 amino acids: CASSQVTGRRETQYF. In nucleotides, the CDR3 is TGTGCCAGCAGCCAAGTAACAGGCCGAAGAGAGACCCAGTACTTC.

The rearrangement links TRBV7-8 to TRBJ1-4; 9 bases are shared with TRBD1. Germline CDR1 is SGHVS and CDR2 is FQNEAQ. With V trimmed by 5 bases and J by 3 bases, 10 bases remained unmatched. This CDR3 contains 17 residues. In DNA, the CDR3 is TGTGCCAGCAGCGCGGACAGGGGTGGTGGGCCTAATGAAAAACTGTTTTTT. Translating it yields CASSADRGGGPNEKLFF.

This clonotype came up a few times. The CDR3 region has the DNA TGTGCCAGCAGCTTAAACGTCAGACCTAACTATGGCTACACCTTC. Encoded protein: CASSLNVRPNYGYTF. V is TRBV11-2 and J is TRBJ1-2; D gene uncertain. V shed 2 bases and J shed 0 bases, with 10 bases lying between them. The germline CDR1 and CDR2 sequences are SGHAT and FQNNGV. The CDR3 is made up of 15 amino acids.

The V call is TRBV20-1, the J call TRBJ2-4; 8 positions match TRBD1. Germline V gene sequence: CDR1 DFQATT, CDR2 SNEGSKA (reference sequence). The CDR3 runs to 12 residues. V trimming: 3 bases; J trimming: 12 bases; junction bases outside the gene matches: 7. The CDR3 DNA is TGCAGTGCTAGGAGGACAGGGAACCCTCAGTACTTC. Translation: CSARRTGNPQYF.

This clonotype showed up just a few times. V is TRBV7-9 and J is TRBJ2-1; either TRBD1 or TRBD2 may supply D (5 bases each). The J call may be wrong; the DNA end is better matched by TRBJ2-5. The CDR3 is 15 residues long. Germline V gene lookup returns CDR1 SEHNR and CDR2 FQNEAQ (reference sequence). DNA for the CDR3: TGTGCCAGCAGCTACGAGGGGCTCCTGGGAGAGACCCAGTACTTC. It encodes CASSYEGLLGETQYF.

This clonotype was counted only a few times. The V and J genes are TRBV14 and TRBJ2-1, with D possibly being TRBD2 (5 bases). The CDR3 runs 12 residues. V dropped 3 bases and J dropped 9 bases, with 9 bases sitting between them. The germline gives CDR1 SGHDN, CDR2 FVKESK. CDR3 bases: TGTGCCAGCAGCCAGGATAGCGCTGAGCAGTTCTTC. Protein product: CASSQDSAEQFF. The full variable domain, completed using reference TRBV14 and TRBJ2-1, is EAGVTQFPSHSVIEKGQTVTLRCDPISGHDNLYWYRRVMGKEIKFLLHFVKESKQDESGMPNNRFLAERTGGTYSTLKVQPAELEDSGVYFCASSQDSAEQFFGPGTRLTVL.

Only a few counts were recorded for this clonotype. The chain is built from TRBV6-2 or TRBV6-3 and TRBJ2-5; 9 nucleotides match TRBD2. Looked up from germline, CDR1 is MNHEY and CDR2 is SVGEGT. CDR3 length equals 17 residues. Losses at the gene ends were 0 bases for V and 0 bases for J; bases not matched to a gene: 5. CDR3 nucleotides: TGTGCCAGCAGTTACTCGAGTCTAGCGGGGTACCAAGAGACCCAGTACTTC. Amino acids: CASSYSSLAGYQETQYF.

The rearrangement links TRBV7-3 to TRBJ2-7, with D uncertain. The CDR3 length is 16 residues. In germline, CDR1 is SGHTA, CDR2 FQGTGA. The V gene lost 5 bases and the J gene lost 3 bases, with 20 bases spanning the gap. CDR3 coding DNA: TGTGCCAGCAGCGAGTCCGGGCAGAGCTCACTCTACGAGCAGTACTTC. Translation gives CASSESGQSSLYEQYF.

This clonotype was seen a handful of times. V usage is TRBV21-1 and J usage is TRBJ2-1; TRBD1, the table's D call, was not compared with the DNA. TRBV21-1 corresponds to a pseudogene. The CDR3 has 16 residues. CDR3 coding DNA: TGTGCCAGCAGCAAAAGGGGCACAGCACCTTACAATGAGCAGTTCTTC. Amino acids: CASSKRGTAPYNEQFF.

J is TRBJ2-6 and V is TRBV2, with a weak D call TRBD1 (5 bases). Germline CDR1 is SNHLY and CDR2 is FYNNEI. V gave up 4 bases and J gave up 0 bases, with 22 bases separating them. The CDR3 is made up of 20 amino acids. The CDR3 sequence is CASSVLQGALVLSGANVLTF. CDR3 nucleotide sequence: TGTGCCAGCAGTGTTCTTCAGGGTGCTTTGGTCCTCTCTGGGGCCAACGTCCTGACTTTC.

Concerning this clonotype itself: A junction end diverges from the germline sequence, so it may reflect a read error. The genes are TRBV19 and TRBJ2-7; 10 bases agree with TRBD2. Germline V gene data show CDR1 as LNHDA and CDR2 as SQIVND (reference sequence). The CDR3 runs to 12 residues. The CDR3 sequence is CASSGPGTSETF. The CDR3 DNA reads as TGTGCCAGTAGTGGACCCGGGACTAGCGAGACATTC.

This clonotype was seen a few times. CDR3: CASSLHPTGRGAKNIQYF. The CDR3, as DNA: TGTGCCAGCAGCTTACACCCCACAGGGAGAGGGGCCAAAAACATTCAGTACTTC. The chain couples TRBV11-2 to TRBJ2-4; TRBD1 might be the D (6 bases). The CDR3 sequence is 18 residues long. Germline V CDR1 and CDR2: SGHAT, FQNNGV. Trimming took 2 bases from V and 1 from J, leaving 18 bases between them.